The next 18 T cell receptor beta chains were all read from a single sample in a study of blood T cells in healthy people across ages. The second PCR ran about 6 to 11 cycles with a sample-barcoded 5' primer and J-beta primers. TCRdb redid the calling of the 5' RACE reads with MiXCR, one entry per CDR3 protein. The sample holds approximately 830,000 distinct CDR3 sequences; roughly 60% are singletons and the top ten take around a quarter. Sequencing was done on a sample of blood. All receptors come from a man younger than 45 in good health.

The chain couples TRBV2 to TRBJ2-6; TRBD2 is a possible D gene (6 bases). Trimming removed 2 bases from V and 2 bases from J, with 13 bases in between. CDR1 is SNHLY, CDR2 FYNNEI, per germline. The CDR3 is 17 residues long. As DNA, the CDR3 is TGTGCCAGCAGTGAACGGGGGACGAGGCCTGGGGCCAACGTCCTGACTTTC. Translating it yields CASSERGTRPGANVLTF.

This rearrangement joins TRBV3-1 to TRBJ1-1, with 7 nucleotides matching TRBD1. V trimming: 4 bases; J trimming: 3 bases; junction bases outside the gene matches: 8. CDR1 LGHDT and CDR2 YNNKEL come from the germline V gene (reference sequence). The CDR3 is 15 amino acids. The CDR3 coding sequence is TGTGCCAGCAGCCCCGCGACAGGGTTTCACACTGAAGCTTTCTTT. Residues: CASSPATGFHTEAFF.

As regards this clonotype: Germline and junction disagree at one end, which may indicate a read error. The rearrangement uses TRBV28 and TRBJ2-5; 9 positions agree with TRBD2. In germline, CDR1 is MDHEN, CDR2 SYDVKM. This CDR3 comprises 17 residues. CDR3 nucleotide sequence: TGTGCCAGCAGTATACTGACACCGCGGGGGGGCATGGAGACCCGGTACTTC. Its translation: CASSILTPRGGMETRYF.

The chain carries TRBV25-1 and TRBJ1-5; D gene unclear. Trimming left V 2 bases short and J 0 bases short, with 14 bases between. Germline-derived CDR1 and CDR2 are MGHDK and SYGVNS. CDR3 length: 17 residues. The CDR3 DNA sequence: TGTGCCAGCAGTGAAGCGCCCGAAGCATATAGCAATCAGCCCCAGCATTTT. Residues: CASSEAPEAYSNQPQHF.

The gene calls are TRBV24-1 and TRBJ2-5; 8 bases line up with TRBD1. CDR3 length equals 16 residues. After removal of 0 bases from V and 4 bases from J, the junction contained 6 bases not matched to a gene. From germline, CDR1 is KGHDR and CDR2 SFDVKD. The CDR3 bases are TGTGCCACCAGTGATTTGGGACAGGGTTTGCGAGAGACCCAGTACTTC. Translated: CATSDLGQGLRETQYF.

The V gene is TRBV30, the J gene TRBJ2-1; perhaps TRBD2 as D (5 bases). V gave up 4 bases and J gave up 5 bases, with 21 bases separating them. Germline V gene sequence: CDR1 GTSNPN, CDR2 SVGIG (reference sequence). The CDR3 extends over 16 amino acids. The DNA for the CDR3 is TGTGCCTGGATTCCTAGCCCGATCACATTAAACAATGAGCAGTTCTTC. Protein: CAWIPSPITLNNEQFF. Complete variable domain (other parts from reference TRBV30 and TRBJ2-1): SQTIHQWPATLVQPVGSPLSLECTVEGTSNPNLYWYRQAAGRGLQLLFYSVGIGQISSEVPQNLSASRPQDRQFILSSKKLLLSDSGFYLCAWIPSPITLNNEQFFGPGTRLTVL.

The chain is built from TRBV2 and TRBJ1-4; D perhaps matches TRBD1 (6 bases). The CDR3 extends over 13 amino acids. Germline CDR1 is SNHLY and CDR2 is FYNNEI. V dropped 10 bases and J dropped 6 bases, with 15 bases sitting between them. The CDR3 DNA reads as TGTGCCACCTCACCGAACAGGGATGAAAAACTGTTTTTT. This translates into CATSPNRDEKLFF.

The chain couples TRBV7-2 to TRBJ2-1; 10 bases agree with TRBD2. CDR1 and CDR2 from the germline V gene are SGHTA and FQGNSA. Germline trimming cut 3 bases from V and 6 bases from J; bases unmatched to any gene: 5. The CDR3 has 15 amino acids. This chain's CDR3 is CASSFVLAGANEQFF. In DNA form, the CDR3 reads TGTGCCAGCAGCTTCGTCCTAGCGGGGGCCAATGAGCAGTTCTTC.

The chain links TRBV21-1 to TRBJ2-7. TRBV21-1 is marked as a pseudogene. The CDR3 length is 11 residues. CDR3 in amino acids: CAICCNYEQYF. CDR3 DNA sequence: TGTGCAATCTGTTGTAACTACGAGCAGTACTTC.

The chain recombines TRBV6-1 with TRBJ2-7; D may match TRBD1 or TRBD2 (5 bases each). V lost 5 bases, J lost 2 bases, and 19 bases lay in between. CDR1 and CDR2 from the germline V gene are MNHNS and SASEGT. CDR3 length: 16 amino acids. The CDR3 DNA is TGTGCCAGCAGTAGAAACCAGGGAGTAGTGCCCTACGAGCAGTACTTC. Translation: CASSRNQGVVPYEQYF.

The rearrangement joins TRBV29-1 to TRBJ2-3; no definite D call. The CDR3 contains 13 residues. The V end was cut by 4 bases, the J end by 0 bases, with 8 bases between. Looked up from germline, CDR1 is SQVTM and CDR2 is ANQGSEA. DNA of the CDR3: TGCAGCGTTGGGGCAGCTAGCACAGATACGCAGTATTTT. Translated, it gives CSVGAASTDTQYF.

The rearrangement links TRBV29-1 to TRBJ2-3; D may match TRBD1 or TRBD2 (5 bases each). Germline loops: CDR1 SQVTM, CDR2 ANQGSEA. Trimming left V 4 bases short and J 6 bases short, with 14 bases between. This CDR3 is built from 13 residues. CDR3 in DNA: TGCAGCGTTGCGGGGCAACCCGGGGATACGCAGTATTTT. Translated: CSVAGQPGDTQYF.

This chain joins TRBV5-1 and TRBJ1-1; D is possibly TRBD1 (6 bases). There are 14 residues in the CDR3. From germline, CDR1 is SGHRS and CDR2 YFSETQ. Between the trimmed V and J ends, which lost 4 bases and 0 bases, there was a span of 10 bases. The CDR3 loop reads CASSREGVNTEAFF. The DNA for the CDR3 is TGCGCCAGCAGCCGGGAGGGGGTGAACACTGAAGCTTTCTTT.

The CDR3, as DNA: TGCAGCGTCCCCAGTCCCCGGAGGAATGGCTACACCTTC. Translating it yields CSVPSPRRNGYTF. The chain couples TRBV29-1 to TRBJ1-2; no definite D call. Trimming pared 6 bases from V and 6 bases from J, leaving 17 bases between. The CDR3 sequence is 13 residues long. Germline CDR1 and CDR2: SQVTM and ANQGSEA.

This chain links TRBV10-3 with TRBJ2-2; unclear D gene. In germline, CDR1 is ENHRY, CDR2 SYGVKD. Deletions cut 5 bases from V and 3 bases from J, with 10 bases between. There are 14 residues in the CDR3. CDR3 sequence: CAISKDGHTGELFF. The CDR3 region has the DNA TGTGCCATCAGTAAGGACGGTCACACCGGGGAGCTGTTTTTT.

This clonotype was counted between two and nine times. V gene TRBV15 combines with J gene TRBJ2-6, with D uncertain. The V and J ends lost 1 base and 2 bases respectively, with 6 bases between them. The CDR3 totals 15 residues. Germline V lookup: CDR1 LNHNV, CDR2 YYDKDF (reference sequence). CDR3 DNA sequence: TGTGCCACCAGCAGAGCCGTAACTGGGGCCAACGTCCTGACTTTC. Its protein is CATSRAVTGANVLTF. Full variable domain (missing parts from reference TRBV15 and TRBJ2-6): DAMVIQNPRYQVTQFGKPVTLSCSQTLNHNVMYWYQQKSSQAPKLLFHYYDKDFNNEADTPDNFQSRRPNTSFCFLDIRSPGLGDTAMYLCATSRAVTGANVLTFGAGSRLTVL.

This chain uses TRBV20-1 with TRBJ2-1, with 7 nucleotides matching TRBD2. Near its end, the DNA agrees better with TRBJ2-7, so the J call may be wrong. Germline CDR1 reads DFQATT; CDR2 reads SNEGSKA (reference sequence). This CDR3 has 17 amino acids. DNA for the CDR3: TGCAGTGCTAGGCGCCCGGGACTACGAATTACCTACAATGAGCAGTACTTC. Protein product: CSARRPGLRITYNEQYF.

This chain joins TRBV4-3 and TRBJ2-5; D gene ambiguous. The J call may be in error: the DNA end matches TRBJ2-7 better. Germline CDR1 LGHNA, CDR2 YSLEER. CDR3 size: 15 residues. For the CDR3, the DNA is TGCGCCAGCAGCCAAGATCGTGCGGATGACTACGAGCAGTACTTC. Amino acids: CASSQDRADDYEQYF.